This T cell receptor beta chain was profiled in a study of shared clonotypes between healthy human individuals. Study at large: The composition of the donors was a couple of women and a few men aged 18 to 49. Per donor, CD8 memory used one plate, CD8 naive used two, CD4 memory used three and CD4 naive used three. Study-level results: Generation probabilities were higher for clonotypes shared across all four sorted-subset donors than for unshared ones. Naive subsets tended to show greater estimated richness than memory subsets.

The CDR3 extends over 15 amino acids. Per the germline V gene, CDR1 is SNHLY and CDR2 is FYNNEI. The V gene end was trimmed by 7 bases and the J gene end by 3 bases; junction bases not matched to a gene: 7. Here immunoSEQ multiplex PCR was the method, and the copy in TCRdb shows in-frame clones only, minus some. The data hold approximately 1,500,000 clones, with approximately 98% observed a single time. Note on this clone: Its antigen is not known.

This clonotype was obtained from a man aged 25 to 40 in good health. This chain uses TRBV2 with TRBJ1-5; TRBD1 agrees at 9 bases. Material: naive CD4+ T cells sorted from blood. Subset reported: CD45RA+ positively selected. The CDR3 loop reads CASTPGQGVNQPQHF. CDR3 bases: TGTGCCAGCACACCGGGACAGGGTGTCAATCAGCCCCAGCATTTT.